Listed here are 9 T cell receptor beta chains from one sample, sequenced in a study of siplizumab effects on memory and regulatory T cells. Clones were sequenced by immunoSEQ multiplex PCR, and TCRdb holds only the in-frame ones, with some missing. This table has some 100,000 clones, 92% appearing once. Sequencing used Tregs sorted from blood. The receptors come from a human donor in good health.

The chain combines TRBV5-1 with TRBJ2-3; 10 bases match TRBD2. Trimming cost V 1 base and J 5 bases; bases outside gene matches: 4. This CDR3 is 15 amino acids long. Germline V gives CDR1 SGHRS, CDR2 YFSETQ. The CDR3 coding sequence is TGCGCCAGCAGCTTGCTAGCGGGAGTGGTAGATACGCAGTATTTT. Its protein is CASSLLAGVVDTQYF.

In this sample, this clone turned up once. The gene calls are TRBV11-2 and TRBJ2-2; unclear D gene. Germline CDR1 SGHAT, CDR2 FQNNGV. The CDR3 consists of 14 residues. V lost 1 base to trimming and J lost 5 bases, with 8 bases between them. CDR3 protein: CASSLGSATGELFF. The CDR3 nucleotides read TGTGCCAGCAGCTTAGGGTCGGCGACCGGGGAGCTGTTTTTT.

J is TRBJ2-2 and V is TRBV6-1; 8 bases are a match to TRBD2. Germline loops: CDR1 MNHNS, CDR2 SASEGT. The V gene end was trimmed by 5 bases and the J gene end by 7 bases; junction bases not matched to a gene: 3. CDR3 length: 13 amino acids. CDR3 sequence reads: CASSSGSGGELFF. The CDR3 DNA reads as TGTGCCAGCAGTAGCGGGAGTGGCGGGGAGCTGTTTTTT.

This clone was counted only a few times. One junction end does not reproduce the germline sequence, and a read error may be involved. J is TRBJ2-7 and V is TRBV11-2, with 8 bases identical to TRBD1. Germline V gene data show CDR1 as SGHAT and CDR2 as FQNNGV. This CDR3 is 15 amino acids long. CDR3 in DNA: TGTGCCAGCAGCCTTCTCGGACAGGGCTCCCACGAGCAGTACTTC. This sequence encodes CASSLLGQGSHEQYF. Complete variable domain (other parts from reference TRBV11-2 and TRBJ2-7): EAGVAQSPRYKIIEKRQSVAFWCNPISGHATLYWYQQILGQGPKLLIQFQNNGVVDDSQLPKDRFSAERLKGVDSTLKIQPAKLEDSAVYLCASSLLGQGSHEQYFGPGTRLTVT.

V and J are TRBV19 and TRBJ2-7; TRBD1 or TRBD2 may be the D gene (5 bases each). With 5 bases removed from V and 4 bases from J, the gap between germline ends came to 21 bases. Germline V gene data show CDR1 as LNHDA and CDR2 as SQIVND (reference sequence). This CDR3 has 16 residues. This CDR3 is CASSFTLPGRGYEQYF. The CDR3 region has the DNA TGTGCCAGTAGTTTTACCCTGCCAGGGAGAGGTTACGAGCAGTACTTC.

The chain recombines TRBV7-8 with TRBJ2-5; 11 nucleotides align to TRBD1. The junction had 15 bases not matched to a gene; V was cut back by 5 bases and J by 4 bases. The CDR3 consists of 18 residues. CDR1 is SGHVS and CDR2 is FQNEAQ in the germline V gene. CDR3 amino acids: CASSPGWGTGGSGETQYF. Here the CDR3 DNA reads TGTGCCAGCAGCCCGGGATGGGGGACAGGGGGAAGCGGAGAGACCCAGTACTTC.

The genes are TRBV7-6 and TRBJ2-7; 9 bases align to TRBD1. This CDR3 has 15 amino acids. With V trimmed by 5 bases and J by 6 bases, 11 bases remained unmatched. Germline CDR1 and CDR2: SGHVS and FNYEAQ. The CDR3 spells CASSPDGTGRGEQYF. DNA for the CDR3: TGTGCCAGCAGCCCCGATGGGACAGGGCGTGGCGAGCAGTACTTC.

V and J are TRBV7-8 and TRBJ2-7; D is undetermined. Germline-derived CDR1 and CDR2 are SGHVS and FQNEAQ. Trimming shortened V by 1 base and J by 3 bases, and 16 bases separated the two germline ends. The CDR3 loop spans 16 amino acids. The DNA for the CDR3 is TGTGCCAGCAGCTTAGGAGTTGTGAGAAGAGACTACGAGCAGTACTTC. Encoded protein: CASSLGVVRRDYEQYF.

This sequence joins TRBV7-9 and TRBJ2-7; 10 nucleotides match TRBD1. The CDR3 sequence is 16 residues long. CDR1 is SEHNR, CDR2 FQNEAQ, per germline (reference sequence). V gave up 3 bases and J gave up 2 bases; unmatched junction bases: 7. CDR3 nucleotides: TGTGCCAGCAGCTTTTGGATGGGGACAGGGGCCTACGAGCAGTACTTC. Its translation is CASSFWMGTGAYEQYF.